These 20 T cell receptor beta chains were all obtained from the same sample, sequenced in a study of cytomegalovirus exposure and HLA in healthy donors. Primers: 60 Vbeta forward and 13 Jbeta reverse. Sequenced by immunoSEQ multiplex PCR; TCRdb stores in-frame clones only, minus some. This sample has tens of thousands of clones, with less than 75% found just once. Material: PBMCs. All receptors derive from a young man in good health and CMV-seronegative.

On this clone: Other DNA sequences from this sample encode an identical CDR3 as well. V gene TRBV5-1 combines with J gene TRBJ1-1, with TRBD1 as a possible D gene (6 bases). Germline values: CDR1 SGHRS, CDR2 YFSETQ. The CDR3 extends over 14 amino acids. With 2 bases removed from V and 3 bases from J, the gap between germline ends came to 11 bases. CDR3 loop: CASSFTGYHTEAFF. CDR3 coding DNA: TGCGCCAGCAGCTTTACAGGGTACCACACTGAAGCTTTCTTT.

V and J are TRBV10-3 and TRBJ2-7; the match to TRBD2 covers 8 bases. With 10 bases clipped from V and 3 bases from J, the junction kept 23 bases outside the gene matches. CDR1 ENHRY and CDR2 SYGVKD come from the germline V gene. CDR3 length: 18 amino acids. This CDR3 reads CATQYGGGIAGKNYEQYF. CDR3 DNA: TGTGCCACCCAGTACGGGGGTGGGATAGCGGGGAAGAACTACGAGCAGTACTTC.

The CDR3 region has the DNA TGTGCCAGTAGTATAGGGACAGCAACTAATGAAAAACTGTTTTTT. Translating it yields CASSIGTATNEKLFF. The rearrangement uses TRBV19 and TRBJ1-4; tentative D call: TRBD1 (6 bases). Germline V gene data show CDR1 as LNHDA and CDR2 as SQIVND (reference sequence). This CDR3 spans 15 amino acids. V lost 1 base and J 0 bases, leaving 6 bases between the germline ends. The full variable domain, with the rest looked up from reference TRBV19 and TRBJ1-4, is DGGITQSPKYLFRKEGQNVTLSCEQNLNHDAMYWYRQDPGQGLRLIYYSQIVNDFQKGDIAEGYSVSREKKESFPLTVTSAQKNPTAFYLCASSIGTATNEKLFFGSGTQLSVL.

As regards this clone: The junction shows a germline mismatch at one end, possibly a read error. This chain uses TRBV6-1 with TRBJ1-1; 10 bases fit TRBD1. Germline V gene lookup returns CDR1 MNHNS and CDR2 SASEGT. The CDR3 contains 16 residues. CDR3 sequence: CASREDRGRMNTEAFF. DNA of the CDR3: TGTGCCAGCAGGGAAGACAGGGGGCGTATGAACACTGAAGCTTTCTTT.

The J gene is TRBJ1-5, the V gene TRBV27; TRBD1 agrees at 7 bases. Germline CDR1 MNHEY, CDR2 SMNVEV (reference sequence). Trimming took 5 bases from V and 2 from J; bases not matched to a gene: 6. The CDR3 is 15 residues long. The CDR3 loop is CASSRQGFGNQPQHF. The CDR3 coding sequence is TGTGCCAGCAGTCGACAGGGTTTCGGCAATCAGCCCCAGCATTTT.

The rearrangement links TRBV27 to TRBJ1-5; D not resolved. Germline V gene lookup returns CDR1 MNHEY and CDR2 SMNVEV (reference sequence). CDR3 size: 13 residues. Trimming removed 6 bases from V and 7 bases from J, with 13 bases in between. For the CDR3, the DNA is TGTGCCAGCAGAACGGCGGAGCAACAGCCCCAGCATTTT. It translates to CASRTAEQQPQHF.

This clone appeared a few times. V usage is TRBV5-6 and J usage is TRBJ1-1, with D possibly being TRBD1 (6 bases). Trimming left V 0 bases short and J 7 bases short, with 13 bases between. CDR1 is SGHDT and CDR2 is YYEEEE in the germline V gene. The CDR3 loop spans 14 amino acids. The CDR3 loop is CASSLGRQADEAFF. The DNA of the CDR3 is TGTGCCAGCAGCTTGGGGAGACAGGCCGATGAAGCTTTCTTT. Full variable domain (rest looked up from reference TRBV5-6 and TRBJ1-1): DAGVTQSPTHLIKTRGQQVTLRCSPKSGHDTVSWYQQALGQGPQFIFQYYEEEERQRGNFPDRFSGHQFPNYSSELNVNALLLGDSALYLCASSLGRQADEAFFGQGTRLTVV.

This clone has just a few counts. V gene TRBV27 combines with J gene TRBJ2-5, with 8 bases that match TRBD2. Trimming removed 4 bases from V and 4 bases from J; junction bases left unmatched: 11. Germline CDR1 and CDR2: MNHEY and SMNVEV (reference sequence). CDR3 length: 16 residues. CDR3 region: CASSSAPGGRLETQYF. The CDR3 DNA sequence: TGTGCCAGCAGTTCGGCCCCGGGGGGGCGGCTAGAGACCCAGTACTTC.

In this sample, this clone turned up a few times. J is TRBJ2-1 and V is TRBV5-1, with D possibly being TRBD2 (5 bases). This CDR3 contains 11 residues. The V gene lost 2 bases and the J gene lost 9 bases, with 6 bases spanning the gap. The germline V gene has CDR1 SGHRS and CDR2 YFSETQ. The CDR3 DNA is TGCGCCAGCAGCTTAGGGAGTGAGCAGTTCTTC. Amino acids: CASSLGSEQFF.

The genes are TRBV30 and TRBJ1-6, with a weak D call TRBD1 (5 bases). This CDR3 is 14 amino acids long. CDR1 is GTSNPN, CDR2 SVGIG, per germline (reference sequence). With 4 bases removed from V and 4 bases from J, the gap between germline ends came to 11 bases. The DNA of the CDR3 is TGTGCCTGGATCTCGCAGGGTTATAATTCACCCCTCCACTTT. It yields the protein CAWISQGYNSPLHF.

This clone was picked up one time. The CDR3, as DNA: TGTGCTAGTGGTACCCCGACAGCTGAAGCTTTCTTT. Amino acid sequence: CASGTPTAEAFF. The chain links TRBV12-5 to TRBJ1-1; maybe TRBD1 (5 bases). The CDR3 runs 12 residues. V lost 5 bases to trimming and J lost 6 bases, with 10 bases between them. CDR1 and CDR2 (germline): LGHNT, FRNRAP.

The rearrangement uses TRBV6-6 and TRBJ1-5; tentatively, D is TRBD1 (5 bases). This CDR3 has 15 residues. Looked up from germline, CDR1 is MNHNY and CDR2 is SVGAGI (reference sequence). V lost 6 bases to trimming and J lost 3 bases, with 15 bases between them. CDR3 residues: CASSDGRGINQPQHF. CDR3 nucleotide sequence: TGTGCCAGCAGCGACGGGAGGGGAATCAATCAGCCCCAGCATTTT.

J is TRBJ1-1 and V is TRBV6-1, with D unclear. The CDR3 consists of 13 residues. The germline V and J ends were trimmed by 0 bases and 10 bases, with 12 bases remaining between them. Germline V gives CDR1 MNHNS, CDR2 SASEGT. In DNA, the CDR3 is TGTGCCAGCAGTGAAGCGCGAGCGAGTGCAGCTTTCTTT. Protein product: CASSEARASAAFF.

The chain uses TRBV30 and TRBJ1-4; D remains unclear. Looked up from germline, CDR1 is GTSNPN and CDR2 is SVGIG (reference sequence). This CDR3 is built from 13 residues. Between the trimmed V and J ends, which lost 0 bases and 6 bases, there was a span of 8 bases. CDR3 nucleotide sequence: TGTGCCTGGAGTGTAACCAGATATGAAAAACTGTTTTTT. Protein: CAWSVTRYEKLFF. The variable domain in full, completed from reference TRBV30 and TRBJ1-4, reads SQTIHQWPATLVQPVGSPLSLECTVEGTSNPNLYWYRQAAGRGLQLLFYSVGIGQISSEVPQNLSASRPQDRQFILSSKKLLLSDSGFYLCAWSVTRYEKLFFGSGTQLSVL.

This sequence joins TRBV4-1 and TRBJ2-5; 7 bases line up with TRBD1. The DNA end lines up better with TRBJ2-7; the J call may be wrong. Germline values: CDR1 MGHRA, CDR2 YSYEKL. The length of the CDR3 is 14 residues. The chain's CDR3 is CASSLQGEAYEQYF. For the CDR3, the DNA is TGCGCCAGCAGTCTCCAGGGGGAAGCCTACGAGCAGTACTTC.

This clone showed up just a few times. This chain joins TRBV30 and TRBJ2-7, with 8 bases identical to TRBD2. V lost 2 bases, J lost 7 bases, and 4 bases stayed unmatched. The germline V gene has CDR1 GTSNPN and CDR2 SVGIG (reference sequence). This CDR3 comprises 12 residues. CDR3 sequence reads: CAWSRGGEEQYF. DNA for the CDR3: TGTGCCTGGAGTCGGGGGGGGGAAGAGCAGTACTTC.

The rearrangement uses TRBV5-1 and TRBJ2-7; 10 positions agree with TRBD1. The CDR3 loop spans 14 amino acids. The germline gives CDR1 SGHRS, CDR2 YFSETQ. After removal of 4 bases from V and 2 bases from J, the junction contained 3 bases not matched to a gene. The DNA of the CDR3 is TGCGCCAGCAGCCCAGGACAGGGGGCCTACGAGCAGTACTTC. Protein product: CASSPGQGAYEQYF.

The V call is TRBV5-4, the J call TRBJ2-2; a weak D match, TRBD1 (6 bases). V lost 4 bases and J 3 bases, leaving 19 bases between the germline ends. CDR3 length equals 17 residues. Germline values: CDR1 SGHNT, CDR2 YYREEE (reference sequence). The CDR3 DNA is TGTGCCAGCAGCGGGAGTCTGGGGGCGCAGGACACCGGGGAGCTGTTTTTT. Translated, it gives CASSGSLGAQDTGELFF.

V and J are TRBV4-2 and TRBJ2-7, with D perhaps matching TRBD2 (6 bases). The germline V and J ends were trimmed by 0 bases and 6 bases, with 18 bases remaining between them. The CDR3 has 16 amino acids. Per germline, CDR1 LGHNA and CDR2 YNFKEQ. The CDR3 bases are TGTGCCAGCAGCCAAGATATAATCGGGAGTAGAGGCGAGCAGTACTTC. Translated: CASSQDIIGSRGEQYF.

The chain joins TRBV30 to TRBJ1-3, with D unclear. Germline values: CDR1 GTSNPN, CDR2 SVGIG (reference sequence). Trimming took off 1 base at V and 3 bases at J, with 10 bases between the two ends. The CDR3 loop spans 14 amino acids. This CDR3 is CAWSAWAVGNTIYF. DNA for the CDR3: TGTGCCTGGAGTGCCTGGGCCGTTGGAAACACCATATATTTT.